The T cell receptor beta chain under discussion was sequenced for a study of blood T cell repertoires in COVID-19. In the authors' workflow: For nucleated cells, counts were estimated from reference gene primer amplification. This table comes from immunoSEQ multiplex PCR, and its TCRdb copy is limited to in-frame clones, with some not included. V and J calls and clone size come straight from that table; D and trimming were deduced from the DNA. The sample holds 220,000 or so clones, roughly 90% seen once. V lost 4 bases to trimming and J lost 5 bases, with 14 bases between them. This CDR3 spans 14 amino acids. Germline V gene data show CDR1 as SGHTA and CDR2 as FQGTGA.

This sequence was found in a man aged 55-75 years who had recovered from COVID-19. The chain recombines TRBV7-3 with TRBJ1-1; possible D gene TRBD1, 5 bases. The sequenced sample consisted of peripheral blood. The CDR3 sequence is CASSSGGEGTEAFF. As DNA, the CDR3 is TGTGCCAGCAGCTCCGGCGGGGAGGGGACTGAAGCTTTCTTT.